This TCR beta chain was identified in a study of naive and memory T cell subsets. Two oligonucleotides, mixed equimolar, formed the beta constant-region primer covering TRBC1 and TRBC2. The ligated cDNA underwent four PCR rounds using SP2 and nested alpha and beta constant-region primers. Via MiXCR, TCRdb re-called the UMI-ligation and nested PCR reads, giving one row per CDR3 protein. The repertoire holds about 120,000 distinct CDR3 sequences, roughly 36% seen once, with roughly 0.86% in the top ten. This clonotype was observed many times. Its antigen is still unknown. The study's findings and limits: Over 95% of naive TCR sequences appeared only once, unlike memory subsets. Naive and memory subsets had different power law exponents for TCR abundance. A clonotype means one alpha or beta sequence, not an alpha/beta pair.

Four subsets defined by CD45RA and CD27 were sorted after CD3, CD4, CD8 and live/dead staining. Per the germline V gene, CDR1 is MNHNY and CDR2 is SVGAGI (reference sequence). The germline V and J ends were trimmed by 5 bases and 9 bases, with 12 bases remaining between them. The CDR3 loop spans 12 amino acids. The chain has TRBV6-6 and TRBJ2-3, with D possibly matching TRBD2 (6 bases). Source material: central memory CD4+ T cells from blood. The clonotype originates from a human donor in good health. The CDR3 loop reads CASSSPAGTQYF. In DNA, the CDR3 is TGTGCCAGCAGTAGCCCCGCGGGGACGCAGTATTTT.